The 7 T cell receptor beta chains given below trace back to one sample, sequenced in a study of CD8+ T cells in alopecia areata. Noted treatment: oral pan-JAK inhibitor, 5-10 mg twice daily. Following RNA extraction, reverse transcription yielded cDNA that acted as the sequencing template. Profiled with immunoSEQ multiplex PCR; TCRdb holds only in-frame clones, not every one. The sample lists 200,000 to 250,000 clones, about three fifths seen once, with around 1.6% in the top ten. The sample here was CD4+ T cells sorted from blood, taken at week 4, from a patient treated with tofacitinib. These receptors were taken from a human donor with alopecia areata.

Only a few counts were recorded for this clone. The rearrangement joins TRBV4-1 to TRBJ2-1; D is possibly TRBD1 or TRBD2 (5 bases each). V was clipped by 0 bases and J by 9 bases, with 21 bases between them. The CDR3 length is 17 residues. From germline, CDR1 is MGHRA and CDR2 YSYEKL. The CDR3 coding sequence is TGCGCCAGCAGCCAAGATTGGGGAGTGCTCGAGGGGAGTGAGCAGTTCTTC. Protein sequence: CASSQDWGVLEGSEQFF.

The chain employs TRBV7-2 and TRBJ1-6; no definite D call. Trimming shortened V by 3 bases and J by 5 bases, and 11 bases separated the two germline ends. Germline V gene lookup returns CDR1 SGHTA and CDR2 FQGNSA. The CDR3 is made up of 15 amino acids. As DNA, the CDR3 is TGTGCCAGCAGCTTGAACCTCCTAAATAATTCACCCCTCCACTTT. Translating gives CASSLNLLNNSPLHF.

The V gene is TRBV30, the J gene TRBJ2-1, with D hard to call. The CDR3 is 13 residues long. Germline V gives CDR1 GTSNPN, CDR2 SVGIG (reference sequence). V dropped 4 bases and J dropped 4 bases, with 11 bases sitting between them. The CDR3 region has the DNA TGTGCCTGGAAACAGCCTATATACAATGAGCAGTTCTTC. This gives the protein CAWKQPIYNEQFF.

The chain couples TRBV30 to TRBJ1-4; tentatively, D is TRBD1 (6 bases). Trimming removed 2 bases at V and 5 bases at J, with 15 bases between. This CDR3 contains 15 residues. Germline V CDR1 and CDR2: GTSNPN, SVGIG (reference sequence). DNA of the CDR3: TGTGCCTGGAGTCTAAAGACAGGTTGGAATGAAAAACTGTTTTTT. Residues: CAWSLKTGWNEKLFF.

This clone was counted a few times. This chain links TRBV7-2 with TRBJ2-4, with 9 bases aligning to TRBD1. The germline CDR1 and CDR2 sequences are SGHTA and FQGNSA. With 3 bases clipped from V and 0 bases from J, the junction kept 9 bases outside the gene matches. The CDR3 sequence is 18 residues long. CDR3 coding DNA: TGTGCCAGCAGCTTTGACAGGGGGGGCAGGCTAGCCAAAAACATTCAGTACTTC. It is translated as CASSFDRGGRLAKNIQYF.

Here the CDR3 DNA reads TGTGCCAGCAGCTTAGTGGCTAGCGGGGACTACGAGCAGTACTTC. Protein sequence: CASSLVASGDYEQYF. The gene calls are TRBV7-2 and TRBJ2-7, with TRBD2 matching 9 bases. The CDR3 is 15 residues long. The ends lost 1 base at V and 3 bases at J; junction bases unmatched: 4. Per the germline V gene, CDR1 is SGHTA and CDR2 is FQGNSA.

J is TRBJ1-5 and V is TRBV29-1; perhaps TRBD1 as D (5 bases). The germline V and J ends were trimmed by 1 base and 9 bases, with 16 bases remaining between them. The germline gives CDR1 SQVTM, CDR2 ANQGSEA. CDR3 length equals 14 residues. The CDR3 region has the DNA TGCAGCGTTGAAGTTGGTCAGGGCCAAGGGCCCCAGCATTTT. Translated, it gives CSVEVGQGQGPQHF.